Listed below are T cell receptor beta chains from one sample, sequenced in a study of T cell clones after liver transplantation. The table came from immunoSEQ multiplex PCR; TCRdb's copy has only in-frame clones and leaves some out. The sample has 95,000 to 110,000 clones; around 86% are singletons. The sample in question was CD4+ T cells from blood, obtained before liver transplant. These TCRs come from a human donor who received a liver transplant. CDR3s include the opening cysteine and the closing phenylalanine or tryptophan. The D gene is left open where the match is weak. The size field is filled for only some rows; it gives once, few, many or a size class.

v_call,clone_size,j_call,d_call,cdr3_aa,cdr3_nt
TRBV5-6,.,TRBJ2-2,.,CASSFSLGRRRYGELFF,TGTGCCAGCAGCTTCAGCCTGGGGAGGAGAAGGTACGGGGAGCTGTTTTTT
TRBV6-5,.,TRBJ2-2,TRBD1,CASRPQGAIAGELFF,TGTGCCAGCAGACCTCAGGGGGCTATAGCCGGGGAGCTGTTTTTT
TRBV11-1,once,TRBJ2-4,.,CASSLGEVENIQYF,TGTGCCAGCAGCTTGGGGGAGGTCGAAAACATTCAGTACTTC
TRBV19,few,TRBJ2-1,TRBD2,CASASGGPRNEQFF,TGTGCCAGTGCCTCGGGGGGGCCCCGGAATGAGCAGTTCTTC
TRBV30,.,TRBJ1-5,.,CAWSEGLHNQPQHF,TGTGCCTGGAGTGAGGGCCTCCACAATCAGCCCCAGCATTTT
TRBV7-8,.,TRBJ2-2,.,CASVPGDAIFTGELFF,TGTGCCAGCGTGCCGGGGGACGCCATTTTCACCGGGGAGCTGTTTTTT
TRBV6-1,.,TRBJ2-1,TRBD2,CASSASAGVLEQFF,TGTGCCAGCAGTGCTTCAGCGGGAGTTCTTGAGCAGTTCTTC
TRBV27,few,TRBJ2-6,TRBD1,CASSTRTGTGANVLTF,TGTGCCAGCAGTACCAGGACAGGGACTGGGGCCAACGTCCTGACTTTC
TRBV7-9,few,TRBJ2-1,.,CASSFAETSYNEQFF,TGTGCCAGCAGCTTCGCGGAAACATCCTACAATGAGCAGTTCTTC
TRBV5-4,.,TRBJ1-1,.,CASSLEATGSTEAFF,TGTGCCAGCAGCTTGGAAGCGACAGGCTCCACTGAAGCTTTCTTT
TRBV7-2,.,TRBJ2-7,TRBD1,CASSPMTGISYEQYF,TGTGCCAGCAGCCCTATGACAGGGATATCCTACGAGCAGTACTTC
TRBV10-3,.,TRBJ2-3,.,CAISESGGTSTDTQYF,TGTGCCATCAGTGAGTCTGGCGGGACGAGCACAGATACGCAGTATTTT
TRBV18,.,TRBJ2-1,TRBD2,CASSPRAGDSPNEQFF,TGTGCCAGCTCACCACGGGCGGGAGACTCCCCCAATGAGCAGTTCTTC
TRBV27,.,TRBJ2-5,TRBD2,CASSLGLAGSWETQYF,TGTGCCAGCAGTTTAGGGCTAGCGGGTTCTTGGGAGACCCAGTACTTC
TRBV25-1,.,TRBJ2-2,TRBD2,CASSRLAGGRAGELFF,TGTGCCAGCAGCAGACTAGCGGGAGGGAGGGCCGGGGAGCTGTTTTTT
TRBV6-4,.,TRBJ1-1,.,CASSDGKPNTEAFF,TGTGCCAGCAGTGACGGCAAACCGAACACTGAAGCTTTCTTT
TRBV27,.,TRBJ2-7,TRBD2,CASRRGTSGRGSYEQYF,TGTGCCAGCAGGAGAGGGACTAGCGGGAGAGGGTCCTACGAGCAGTACTTC
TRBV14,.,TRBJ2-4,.,CASSVQGAKNIQYF,TGTGCCAGCAGCGTCCAGGGGGCCAAAAACATTCAGTACTTC
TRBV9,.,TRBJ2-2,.,CASSVEWYTGELFF,TGTGCCAGCAGCGTAGAATGGTACACCGGGGAGCTGTTTTTT
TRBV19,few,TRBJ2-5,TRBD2,CASTVSGSGSRETQYF,TGTGCCAGTACTGTATCGGGTAGCGGGAGTCGAGAGACCCAGTACTTC
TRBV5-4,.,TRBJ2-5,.,CASSLARGTRAQYF,TGTGCCAGCAGCTTGGCTCGGGGTACCAGGGCCCAGTACTTC
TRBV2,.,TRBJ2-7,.,CASSGGGTYEQYF,TGTGCCAGCAGTGGAGGCGGCACCTACGAGCAGTACTTC
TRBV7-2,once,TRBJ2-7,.,CASSTTPGPYEQYF,TGTGCCAGCAGCACCACCCCCGGGCCCTACGAGCAGTACTTC
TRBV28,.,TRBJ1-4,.,CASGLGLSEKLFF,TGTGCCAGCGGTCTTGGGCTAAGCGAAAAACTGTTTTTT
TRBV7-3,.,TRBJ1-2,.,CASSPRHNYGYTF,TGTGCCAGCAGCCCCCGACATAACTATGGCTACACCTTC
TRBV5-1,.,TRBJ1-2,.,CASSLVGASGGYTF,TGCGCCAGCAGCTTGGTGGGCGCCTCAGGTGGCTACACCTTC
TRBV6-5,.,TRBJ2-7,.,CASSFPGDEQYF,TGTGCCAGCAGTTTCCCCGGAGACGAGCAGTACTTC
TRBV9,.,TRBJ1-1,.,CASSVGAELMNTEAFF,TGTGCCAGCAGCGTAGGGGCAGAGTTGATGAACACTGAAGCTTTCTTT
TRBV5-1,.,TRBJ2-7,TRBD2,CASSSSQGGRRPFEQYF,TGCGCCAGCAGCTCGTCTCAAGGCGGGAGGCGTCCCTTCGAGCAGTACTTC
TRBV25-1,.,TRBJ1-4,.,CASSEPGQSNEKLFF,TGTGCCAGCAGTGAACCCGGACAGTCAAATGAAAAACTGTTTTTT
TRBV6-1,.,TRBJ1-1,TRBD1,CAILDRVEAFF,TGTGCCATCTTGGACAGGGTCGAAGCTTTCTTT